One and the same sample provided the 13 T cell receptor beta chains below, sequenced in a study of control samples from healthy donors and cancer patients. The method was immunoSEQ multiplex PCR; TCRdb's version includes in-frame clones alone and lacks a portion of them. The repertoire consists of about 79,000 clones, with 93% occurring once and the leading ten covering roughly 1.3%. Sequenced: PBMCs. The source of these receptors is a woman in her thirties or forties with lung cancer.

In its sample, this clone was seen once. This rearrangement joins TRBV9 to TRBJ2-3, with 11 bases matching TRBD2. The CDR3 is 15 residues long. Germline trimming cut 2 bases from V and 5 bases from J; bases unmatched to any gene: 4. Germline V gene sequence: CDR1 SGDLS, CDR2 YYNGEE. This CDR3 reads CASSVTSGGGDTQYF. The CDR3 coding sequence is TGTGCCAGCAGCGTCACTAGCGGGGGAGGAGATACGCAGTATTTT.

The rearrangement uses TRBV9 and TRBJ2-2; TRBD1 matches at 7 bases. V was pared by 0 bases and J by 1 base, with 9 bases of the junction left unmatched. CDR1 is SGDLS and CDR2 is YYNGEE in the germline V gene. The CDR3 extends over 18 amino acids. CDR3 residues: CASSVERLWTGNTGELFF. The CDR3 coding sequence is TGTGCCAGCAGCGTAGAGAGGCTCTGGACAGGGAACACCGGGGAGCTGTTTTTT.

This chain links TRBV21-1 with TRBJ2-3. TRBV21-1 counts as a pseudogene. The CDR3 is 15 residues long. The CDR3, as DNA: TGTGCCAGCAGCAAAGACGCCCACCGCACAGATACGCAGTATTTT. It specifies CASSKDAHRTDTQYF.

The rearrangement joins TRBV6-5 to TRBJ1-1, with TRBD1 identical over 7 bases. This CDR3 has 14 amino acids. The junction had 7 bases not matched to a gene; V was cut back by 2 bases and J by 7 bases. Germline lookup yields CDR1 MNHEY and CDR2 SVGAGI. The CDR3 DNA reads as TGTGCCAGCAGTTACCAGGGGGAGAGGGTTGAAGCTTTCTTT. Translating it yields CASSYQGERVEAFF.

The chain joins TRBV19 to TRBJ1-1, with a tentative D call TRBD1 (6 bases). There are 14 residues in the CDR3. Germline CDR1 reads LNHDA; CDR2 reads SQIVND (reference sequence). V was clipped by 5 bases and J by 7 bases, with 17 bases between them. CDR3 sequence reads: CASSSGAGVIEAFF. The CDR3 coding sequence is TGTGCCAGTAGTTCTGGGGCAGGGGTTATTGAAGCTTTCTTT.

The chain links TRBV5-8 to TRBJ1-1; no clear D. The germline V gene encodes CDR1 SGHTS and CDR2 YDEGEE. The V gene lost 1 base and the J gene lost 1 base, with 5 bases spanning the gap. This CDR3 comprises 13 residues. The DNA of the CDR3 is TGTGCCAGCAGCTTGATGGGGAACACTGAAGCTTTCTTT. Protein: CASSLMGNTEAFF.

CDR3 in amino acids: CASSLSQGGIGAFF. The DNA of the CDR3 is TGTGCCAGCAGCTTGAGTCAGGGAGGAATAGGAGCTTTCTTT. The chain couples TRBV5-6 to TRBJ1-1; D is possibly TRBD1 (5 bases). Per germline, CDR1 SGHDT and CDR2 YYEEEE. CDR3 length equals 14 residues. Trimming took 1 base from V and 10 from J, leaving 17 bases between them.

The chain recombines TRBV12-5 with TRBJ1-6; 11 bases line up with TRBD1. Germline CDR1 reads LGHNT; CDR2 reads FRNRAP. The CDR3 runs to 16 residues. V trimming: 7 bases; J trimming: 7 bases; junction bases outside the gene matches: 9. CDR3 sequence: CASVTDRGPQNSPLHF. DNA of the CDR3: TGTGCTAGTGTCACGGACAGGGGGCCTCAAAATTCACCCCTCCACTTT.

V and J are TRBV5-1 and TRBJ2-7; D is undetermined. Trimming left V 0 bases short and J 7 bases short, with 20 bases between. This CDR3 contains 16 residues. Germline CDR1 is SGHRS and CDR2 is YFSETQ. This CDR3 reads CASSLAPSVGFEEQYF. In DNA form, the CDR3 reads TGCGCCAGCAGCTTGGCCCCGAGCGTTGGCTTCGAAGAGCAGTACTTC.

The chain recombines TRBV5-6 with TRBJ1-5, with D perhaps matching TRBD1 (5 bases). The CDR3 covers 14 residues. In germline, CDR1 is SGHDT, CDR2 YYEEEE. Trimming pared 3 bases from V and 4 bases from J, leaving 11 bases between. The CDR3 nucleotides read TGTGCCAGCAGCTACCGACAGACTAATCAGCCCCAGCATTTT. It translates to CASSYRQTNQPQHF.

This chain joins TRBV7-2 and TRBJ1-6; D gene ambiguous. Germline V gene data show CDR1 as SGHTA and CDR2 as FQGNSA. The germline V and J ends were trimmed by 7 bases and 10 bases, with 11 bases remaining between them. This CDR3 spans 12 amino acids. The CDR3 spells CASTRFGSPLHF. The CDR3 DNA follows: TGTGCCAGCACCCGATTTGGGTCACCCCTCCACTTT.

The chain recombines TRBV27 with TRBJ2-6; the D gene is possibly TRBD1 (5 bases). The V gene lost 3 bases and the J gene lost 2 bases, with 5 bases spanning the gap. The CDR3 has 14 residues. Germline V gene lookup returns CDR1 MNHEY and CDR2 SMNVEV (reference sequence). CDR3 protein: CASSFRAGANVLTF. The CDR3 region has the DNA TGTGCCAGCAGTTTCAGGGCTGGGGCCAACGTCCTGACTTTC.

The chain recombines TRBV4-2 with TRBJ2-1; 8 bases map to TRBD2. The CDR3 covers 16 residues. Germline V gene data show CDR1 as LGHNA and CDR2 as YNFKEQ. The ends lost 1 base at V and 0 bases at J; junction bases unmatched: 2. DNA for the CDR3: TGTGCCAGCAGCCAAGTCAGCGGGGGCTCCTACAATGAGCAGTTCTTC. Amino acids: CASSQVSGGSYNEQFF.